One sample yielded the 6 T cell receptor beta chains listed below, sequenced in a study of spatial heterogeneity in lung cancer. A single record per CDR3 protein comes from TCRdb applying MiXCR to the 5' RACE reads. Among about 36,000 distinct CDR3 sequences listed, about 7.9% were seen once. The sample's time point: blood at routine non-recurrence follow-up after resection. The sample was PBMCs, taken at follow-up. The source of these receptors is a male donor with early-stage non-small cell lung cancer.

This clonotype was picked up many times. The chain uses TRBV6-5 and TRBJ2-7; D tentatively fits TRBD1 or TRBD2 (7 bases each). CDR3 size: 16 residues. Per the germline V gene, CDR1 is MNHEY and CDR2 is SVGAGI. Between the trimmed V and J ends, which lost 6 bases and 6 bases, there was a span of 24 bases. The CDR3 reads CASSPPRVRGGSEQYF. Written as DNA, the CDR3 is TGTGCCAGCAGCCCGCCAAGGGTCAGGGGGGGAAGCGAGCAGTACTTC.

This clonotype was seen ten or more times. The chain carries TRBV7-3 and TRBJ2-5, with TRBD1 identical over 7 bases. CDR1 is SGHTA, CDR2 FQGTGA, per germline. This CDR3 has 17 amino acids. J gave up 4 bases and V 5 bases, and 16 bases lay outside the gene matches. DNA of the CDR3: TGTGCCAGCAGCCCATCCGGGACAGTCGACGGACGAGAGACCCAGTACTTC. Amino acids: CASSPSGTVDGRETQYF.

This clonotype was observed many times. The V gene is TRBV19, the J gene TRBJ2-1; TRBD2 matches at 7 bases. This CDR3 spans 15 amino acids. J lost 1 base, V lost 10 bases, and 10 bases had no gene match. Per the germline V gene, CDR1 is LNHDA and CDR2 is SQIVND (reference sequence). CDR3 sequence: CATEESGASYNEQFF. In DNA form, the CDR3 reads TGTGCCACCGAGGAGAGCGGGGCGTCCTACAATGAGCAGTTCTTC.

This clonotype was counted many times. V usage is TRBV3-1 and J usage is TRBJ2-3; D ambiguous. The ends were cut back, 5 bases at V and 5 bases at J, with 17 bases in the middle. The length of the CDR3 is 15 residues. Germline CDR1 is LGHDT and CDR2 is YNNKEL (reference sequence). The CDR3 sequence is CASSNRQASGDTQYF. The CDR3, as DNA: TGTGCCAGCAGCAACCGTCAGGCATCTGGAGATACGCAGTATTTT.

As to this clonotype: Given a much more abundant clone one base away, this may be a read error. The final CDR3 position lacks the conserved phenylalanine or tryptophan, pointing to a likely read error. This sequence joins TRBV9 and TRBJ2-1; no clear D gene. The germline CDR1 and CDR2 sequences are SGDLS and YYNGEE. This CDR3 has 16 residues. Trimming cost V 4 bases and J 4 bases, with 18 bases left between them. CDR3 loop: CASSPQGSNSYNEQFS. CDR3 DNA: TGTGCCAGCAGCCCCCAAGGATCCAACTCGTACAATGAGCAGTTCTCC.

This clonotype was recorded at least ten times. The chain joins TRBV7-9 to TRBJ2-1, with 12 bases fitting TRBD2. The CDR3 totals 15 residues. The germline CDR1 and CDR2 sequences are SEHNR and FQNEAQ (reference sequence). V shed 3 bases and J 6 bases; nucleotides not matched to a gene: 3. CDR3 amino acids: CASSFWTSGANEQFF. CDR3 sequence (DNA): TGTGCCAGCAGCTTCTGGACTAGCGGGGCCAATGAGCAGTTCTTC.